The rows below give T cell receptor beta chains drawn from one sample of a study of T-cell reconstitution after alpha-beta-depleted transplantation in children. TCRdb processed the PCR reads anew with MiXCR; each CDR3 protein has one entry. This table holds some 590,000 distinct CDR3 sequences, roughly a tenth found once. The sequenced sample was PBMCs from the stem cell graft donor, obtained from the stem cell graft. The receptors here all came from a human donor who donated a stem cell graft to a child with acute myeloid leukemia. Each CDR3 is given with its conserved first and last residue. The D gene is left open where the match is weak. For some rows the clone size is stated as once, few or many, or as a class when expanded; others skip it.

>TRBJ2-2|TRBV5-1|few|18|TRBD1
TGCGCCAGCAGCTTGTATTCGACAGGGTTTGGGAACACCGGGGAGCTGTTTTTT
CASSLYSTGFGNTGELFF
>TRBJ1-1|TRBV29-1|many|12|.
TGCAGCACCCGAAGGGGTACGGCTGAAGCTTTCTTT
CSTRRGTAEAFF
>TRBJ2-3|TRBV6-2/TRBV6-3|.|15|TRBD1
TGTGCCAGCAGACGTGGGACAGGACCCACAGATACGCAGTATTTT
CASRRGTGPTDTQYF
>TRBJ2-1|TRBV29-1|many|9|.
TGCAGCGTTGATCAGCATCGGGGTTTC
CSVDQHRGF
>TRBJ1-5|TRBV4-3|many|14|.
TGCGCCAGCAGCACTGACAGGTCAAATCAGCCCCAGCATTTT
CASSTDRSNQPQHF
>TRBJ2-3|TRBV20-1|few|14|TRBD2
TGCAGTGCTAGACTGGGACTAGACACAGATACGCAGTATTTT
CSARLGLDTDTQYF
>TRBJ1-6|TRBV7-2|.|16|TRBD1
TGTGCCAGCAGCGGAACCGGGACAGCATTTCAGTCACCCCTCCACTTT
CASSGTGTAFQSPLHF
>TRBJ2-7|TRBV9|many|14|TRBD2
TGTGCCAGCAGCGAGGCGGGAGGGCCGAACGAGCAGTACTTC
CASSEAGGPNEQYF
>TRBJ2-5|TRBV20-1|few|14|TRBD2
TGCAGTGCTAGAGCTGGGGGGGAAGTGGGGCCCCAGTACTTC
CSARAGGEVGPQYF
>TRBJ1-1|TRBV10-3|many|11|.
TGTGCCATCAGGAGGGACACTGAAGCTTTCTTT
CAIRRDTEAFF
>TRBJ1-1|TRBV7-9|many|15|TRBD1
TGTGCCAGCAGACCGCCGGGACAGGTGAACACTGAAGCTTTCTTT
CASRPPGQVNTEAFF
>TRBJ1-1|TRBV29-1|.|17|.
TGCAGCGTTGAAGCAAGACAGGAATTAGGGGTAGGTGGGGGGGCTTTCTTT
CSVEARQELGVGGGAFF
>TRBJ2-2|TRBV9|.|16|TRBD2
TGTGCCAGCAGCCCCCGGAGCGGGATAGGCACCGGGGAGCTGTTTTTT
CASSPRSGIGTGELFF
>TRBJ1-2|TRBV12-3/TRBV12-4|many|15|TRBD1
TGTGCCAGCAGTCCGATGACAGGGGGCTTGGTTGGCTACACCTTC
CASSPMTGGLVGYTF
>TRBJ2-1|TRBV15|many|16|TRBD2
TGTGCCACCAGCAGAGAAGACCGACTAGCGCTTAATGAGCAGTTCTTC
CATSREDRLALNEQFF
>TRBJ2-6|TRBV18|.|14|.
TGTGCCAGCTCCCATTACTCTGGGGCCAACGTCCTGACTTTC
CASSHYSGANVLTF
>TRBJ2-1|TRBV19|many|16|TRBD2
TGTGCCAGTAGTATAGATCTTAGAGCGGGAGAGGTTCGTGCGTTCTTC
CASSIDLRAGEVRAFF
>TRBJ2-1|TRBV29-1|many|14|TRBD1
TGCAGCGTTGGGCTGACAGGGGTAAACAATGAGCAGTTCTTC
CSVGLTGVNNEQFF
>TRBJ2-1|TRBV6-2/TRBV6-3|many|15|TRBD2
TGTGCCAGCAGTTACTCGACCGAGGCGGGAGATGAGCAGTTCTTC
CASSYSTEAGDEQFF
>TRBJ2-2|TRBV7-8|many|16|.
TGTGCCAGCAGCTTACAGGCGGCTAGCAACACCGGGGAGCTGTTTTTT
CASSLQAASNTGELFF
>TRBJ2-7|TRBV15|.|14|.
TGTGCCACCAGCAGAGATACAGGGTTAGGGGAGCAGTACTTC
CATSRDTGLGEQYF
>TRBJ2-1|TRBV11-1|few|20|TRBD2
TGTGCCAGCAGCTTTACCAGTCAGGGTTCACTAGCGGGAGACCACAATGAGCAGTTCTTC
CASSFTSQGSLAGDHNEQFF
>TRBJ2-1|TRBV6-5|.|13|.
TGTGCCAGCAGTTGGCGAGGCGGGAATGAGCAGTTCTTC
CASSWRGGNEQFF
>TRBJ2-5|TRBV6-1|few|15|TRBD1
TGTGCCAGCAGGGAGACCAGGGGGCGCGGGGAGACCCAGTACTTC
CASRETRGRGETQYF
>TRBJ2-7|TRBV6-2/TRBV6-3|.|14|.
TGTGCCAGCAGCCCGGGGTTTAAACCGGGCGAACAGTACTTC
CASSPGFKPGEQYF
>TRBJ1-5|TRBV20-1|many|15|TRBD1
TGCAGTGCTCCGAGGACAGGGGAGATGGGACAGCCCCAGCATTTT
CSAPRTGEMGQPQHF
>TRBJ2-7|TRBV20-1|.|14|.
TGCAGTGCTACGGGACTGATTCCCTCCTACGAGCAGTACTTC
CSATGLIPSYEQYF
>TRBJ1-1|TRBV7-9|many|13|.
TGTGCCAGCAGCAGTTACACAGTTACTGAAGCTTTCTTT
CASSSYTVTEAFF
>TRBJ2-1|TRBV4-3|.|15|TRBD2
TGCGCCAGCAGCCTCTCTAGCGGGGGGAACAATGAGCAGTTCTTC
CASSLSSGGNNEQFF
>TRBJ2-7|TRBV7-9|many|17|TRBD1
TGTGCCAGCAGCTCAACAGAGGGGGCTCGTAGTGCCTACGAGCAGTACTTC
CASSSTEGARSAYEQYF
>TRBJ1-6|TRBV2|.|15|.
TGTGCCAGCAGTGTAATTCAGGGAAGGGATTCACCCCTCCACTTT
CASSVIQGRDSPLHF
>TRBJ2-7|TRBV5-8|few|15|.
TGTGCCAGCAGCTTGGGAGGCTACACGCCGTACGAGCAGTACTTC
CASSLGGYTPYEQYF
>TRBJ2-1|TRBV20-1|few|15|TRBD2
TGCAGTGCTAGAGATACAAGCGGGAGACTAAATGAGCAGTTCTTC
CSARDTSGRLNEQFF
>TRBJ2-2|TRBV10-3|few|12|.
TGTGCCGGTCGGGGAAATCCCGGGGAGCTGTTTTTT
CAGRGNPGELFF
>TRBJ2-7|TRBV27|.|14|TRBD1
TGTGCCAGCAGTCCGGGACAGGAGGCCTACGAGCAGTACTTC
CASSPGQEAYEQYF
>TRBJ2-7|TRBV14|.|14|.
TGTGCCAGCAGCACTTCCGGGATACCCTACGAGCAGTACTTC
CASSTSGIPYEQYF
>TRBJ2-3|TRBV7-9|.|16|.
TGTGCCAGCAGGGCTGGGAGGGGGCGATACACAGATACGCAGTTTTTT
CASRAGRGRYTDTQFF
>TRBJ2-1|TRBV12-3/TRBV12-4|.|15|TRBD2
TGTGCCAGCAGGCTAAGCGGGATGGGGTGGGGGGAGCAGTTCTTC
CASRLSGMGWGEQFF